The present entry profiles one TCR beta chain with its context. The length of the CDR3 is 14 residues. J gave up 5 bases and V 2 bases, and 5 bases lay outside the gene matches. From germline, CDR1 is SGHVS and CDR2 FQNEAQ. The data stem from a study of regulatory T cells in long-lasting Graves disease. Study-wide context: To qualify as persistent, Graves' disease required over 5 years of antithyroid drugs with positive TSH receptor antibodies.

The time point is: persistent/refractory GD, antithyroid drugs over 5 years with positive TRAb. Scientists built the TCR library using RNA that was extracted from PBMCs. An endocrinology unit in Xi'an, China, supplied the patients. Roughly 9 milliliters of peripheral blood were taken and placed in EDTA tubes. Libraries of TCR beta came from iRepertoire HTBI primers plus Arm-PCR of CDR3 regions. In TCRdb, the multiplex PCR reads were re-called with MiXCR into one record per CDR3 protein. The sample yields 300,000 or so distinct CDR3 sequences, 15% to 20% seen once. The chain has TRBV7-8 and TRBJ2-5; 7 bases are shared with TRBD2. The TCR sequence derives from a female donor with Graves disease. Sequences were derived from peripheral blood mononuclear cells (PBMCs), sampled when the disease was refractory, from a patient treated with antithyroid drugs. This CDR3 is CASSLTLGGETQYF. In DNA form, the CDR3 reads TGTGCCAGCAGCTTAACCCTCGGGGGGGAGACCCAGTACTTC.